This is a list of T cell receptor beta chains from one sample in a study of shared clonotypes between healthy human individuals. TCRdb's table, derived via immunoSEQ multiplex PCR, lists solely in-frame clones and lacks some. The sample has some 2,500,000 clones, just under 95% seen once; the top ten hold roughly 0.34%. The sequencing sample was made of naive CD4+ T cells from PBMCs. The receptor source for this set is a man aged 18 to 29 in good health. Some clones in this sample may be carry-over from other donors' samples. CDR3s include the opening cysteine and the closing phenylalanine or tryptophan. The D gene is left open where the match is weak. The size of a clone is reported for some rows only, either as once, few or many, or as a class for expanded clones.

abundance	v_gene	d_gene	j_gene	CDR3nt	CDR3aa
-	TRBV6-6	-	TRBJ1-2	TGTGCCAGCAGTTACCGGAGGGGGAGGAACTATGGCTACACCTTC	CASSYRRGRNYGYTF
-	TRBV6-5	-	TRBJ2-5	TGTGCCAGCAGTTACGGACTGACAGGCAGCGAGACCCAGTACTTC	CASSYGLTGSETQYF
-	TRBV7-6	-	TRBJ2-1	TGTGCCAGCAGCTTACGGTTAGGTGACAATGAGCAGTTCTTC	CASSLRLGDNEQFF
-	TRBV5-1	-	TRBJ2-2	TGCGCCGGCCGACAGAACGCGAACACCGGGGAGCTGTTTTTT	CAGRQNANTGELFF
-	TRBV6-1	TRBD1	TRBJ1-4	TGTGCCAGTCAGGGGGCGGGAGGCTTTGAACTGTTTTTT	CASQGAGGFELFF
-	TRBV28	-	TRBJ2-7	TGTGCCAGCAGTTTGGACTTTCCCAACGAGCAGTACTTC	CASSLDFPNEQYF
-	TRBV29-1	-	TRBJ1-2	TGCAGCGCCAGGGGCGTCGACTATGGCTACACCTTC	CSARGVDYGYTF
-	TRBV6-6	-	TRBJ1-5	TGTGCCAGCAGCTTACCCCAGTATCAGCCCCAGCATTTT	CASSLPQYQPQHF
-	TRBV4-2	-	TRBJ1-2	TGTGCCAGCAGCCAAGACCGCTATTGGTCCTTC	CASSQDRYWSF
-	TRBV21-1	-	TRBJ2-1	TGTGCCAGCAGCAAATGGCGGCGGTACAATTGGGGTTACAATGAGCAGTTCTTC	CASSKWRRYNWGYNEQFF
-	TRBV28	-	TRBJ1-2	TGTGCCAGCAGTGAAAGACTGGACAGCACTAACTATGGCTACACCTTC	CASSERLDSTNYGYTF
-	TRBV4-3	-	TRBJ2-7	TGCGCCAGCAGCCAAGATGTTAAGGGGCCGTACGAGCAGTACTTC	CASSQDVKGPYEQYF
-	TRBV5-4	-	TRBJ2-3	TGTGCCAGCAGCTCTCCCCAGCACGGCACAGATACGCAGTATTTT	CASSSPQHGTDTQYF
-	TRBV7-9	TRBD2	TRBJ2-7	TGTGCCAGCAGCCCCGGGACTAGCGGACTCTACGAGCAGTACTTC	CASSPGTSGLYEQYF
-	TRBV11-2	-	TRBJ2-7	TGTGCCAGCAGCTCCAGGGACGTGGGGTTTAGGTTTGGCTACGAGCAGTACTTC	CASSSRDVGFRFGYEQYF
-	TRBV5-8	-	TRBJ1-2	TGTGCCAGCAGCTTGGAGCAGGGAGTATCCGGCTACACCTTC	CASSLEQGVSGYTF
-	TRBV6-4	-	TRBJ2-1	TGTGCCAGCAGTATCACAGGGAGGACCTCCTACAATGAGCAGTTCTTC	CASSITGRTSYNEQFF
-	TRBV28	TRBD1	TRBJ1-2	TGTGCCGCCCAGACAGGGGGCGCCTTCGGCTATGGCTACACCTTC	CAAQTGGAFGYGYTF
once	TRBV7-3	-	TRBJ2-5	TGTGCCAGCAGCCCGACGACCCAAGAGACCCAGTACTTC	CASSPTTQETQYF
-	TRBV29-1	TRBD1	TRBJ1-2	TGCAGCGTTGGGACAGGGGGCGTCGGCTATGGCTACACCTTC	CSVGTGGVGYGYTF
-	TRBV21-1	-	TRBJ2-3	TGTGCCAGCAGCAAAAGTCAATTTATGTGCACAGATACGCAGTATTTT	CASSKSQFMCTDTQYF
-	TRBV6-1	TRBD1	TRBJ1-1	TGTGCCAGCAGAATGGGACAGGCGGAATCTGAAGCTTTCTTT	CASRMGQAESEAFF
once	TRBV9	-	TRBJ1-1	TGTGCCAGCAGCGTAGTCTCAGGTGAAGCTTTCTTT	CASSVVSGEAFF